This TCR beta chain derives from a study of cytomegalovirus exposure and HLA in healthy donors. The overall study: Genetic ancestry analysis placed about 80% of the 398 donors that were genotyped in the Caucasian-associated cluster.

V dropped 4 bases and J dropped 2; count of bases not matched to a gene: 7. The CDR3 length is 16 residues. Germline CDR1 reads MNHEY; CDR2 reads SVGAGI. The PCR made use of 60 Vbeta and 13 Jbeta primers. Sequencing was performed with immunoSEQ multiplex PCR; in TCRdb, only in-frame clones are kept and a portion is missing. Of tens of thousands of clones listed, around 73% are singletons. About this clone: Antigen unknown.

Overall study findings and caveats: Compared with the roughly 700-donor mean, an Asian-associated ancestry cluster reportedly had fewer N-insertions, according to a later analysis.

The receptor comes from a woman aged 25 to 45 in good health and CMV-seronegative. The chain recombines TRBV6-5 with TRBJ2-7, with TRBD2 matching over 11 bases. Sequencing input: PBMCs. Here the CDR3 DNA reads TGTGCCAGCAGTTCGGGTCGACTAGCGGGGCCCTACGAGCAGTACTTC. This encodes CASSSGRLAGPYEQYF.